The rows below give T cell receptor beta chains drawn from one sample of a study of Ad26.COV2.S vaccination and SARS-CoV-2 variants. Clones were sequenced by immunoSEQ multiplex PCR, and TCRdb holds only the in-frame ones, with some missing. This table has around 250,000 clones, 70% to 90% appearing once. This material consisted of peripheral blood, taken in a trial of Ad26.COV2.S vaccine versus placebo. These receptors all come from a person between 18 and 65 years old who received the Ad26.COV2.S COVID-19 vaccine or a placebo. Each CDR3 is given with its conserved first and last residue. A D gene is named only where the DNA matches it firmly. A clone size is listed for some rows: how often the clone was seen (once, few, many), or a class if it is expanded.

j_call v_call d_call clone_size cdr3_aa cdr3_nt
TRBJ1-5 TRBV19 . once CASSIGTIYSNQPQHF TGTGCCAGTAGTATAGGGACAATTTATAGCAATCAGCCCCAGCATTTT
TRBJ2-5 TRBV3-1/TRBV3-2 . . CASSQGGSPRTQYF TGTGCCAGCAGCCAAGGCGGCTCTCCGAGGACCCAGTACTTC
TRBJ2-5 TRBV7-2 TRBD2 . CASSPGVLAGVETQYF TGTGCCAGCAGCCCCGGGGTCTTAGCGGGAGTTGAGACCCAGTACTTC
TRBJ1-1 TRBV30 TRBD1 . CAWTFPGQNYMNTEAFF TGTGCCTGGACCTTTCCGGGACAGAACTATATGAACACTGAAGCTTTCTTT
TRBJ1-2 TRBV7-8 . . CASSLGGSYYGYTF TGTGCCAGCAGCTTAGGGGGCAGCTACTATGGCTACACCTTC
TRBJ1-2 TRBV19 . . CASSIGGLYGYTF TGTGCCAGTAGTATTGGCGGCCTCTATGGCTACACCTTC
TRBJ2-5 TRBV18 . . CASSPLLGWGETQYF TGTGCCAGCTCACCACTGCTGGGGTGGGGAGAGACCCAGTACTTC
TRBJ2-5 TRBV18 TRBD2 once CASSPPGLFQETQYF TGTGCCAGCTCACCTCCGGGACTATTCCAAGAGACCCAGTACTTC
TRBJ2-3 TRBV19 TRBD1 . CASRDGTAFLGDTQYF TGTGCCAGTAGAGACGGGACAGCGTTTCTAGGAGATACGCAGTATTTT
TRBJ2-7 TRBV5-1 TRBD1 . CASSLEAGGSYEQYF TGCGCCAGCAGCTTGGAGGCAGGGGGCTCCTACGAGCAGTACTTC
TRBJ2-3 TRBV3-1/TRBV3-2 . . CASSQLTDTQYF TGTGCCAGCAGCCAATTGACAGATACGCAGTATTTT
TRBJ1-1 TRBV7-6 TRBD1 . CASSHRTGSNTEAFF TGTGCCAGCAGCCACAGGACAGGGTCGAACACTGAAGCTTTCTTT
TRBJ2-7 TRBV19 TRBD1 . CASSIGQGVRTYEQYF TGTGCCAGTAGTATTGGACAGGGGGTGAGAACCTACGAGCAGTACTTC
TRBJ2-3 TRBV25-1 TRBD2 . CASRVSGSPPDTQYF TGTGCCAGCAGGGTTAGCGGGAGCCCCCCAGATACGCAGTATTTT
TRBJ1-1 TRBV13 TRBD1 once CASSADRGLNTEAFF TGTGCCAGCAGCGCCGACAGGGGGCTGAACACTGAAGCTTTCTTT
TRBJ2-3 TRBV3-1/TRBV3-2 TRBD2 . CASSQVWEGIGDTQYF TGTGCCAGCAGCCAAGTTTGGGAGGGCATTGGGGATACGCAGTATTTT
TRBJ1-1 TRBV4-2 . . CASSNTGRTEAFF TGTGCCAGCAGCAATACAGGGAGAACTGAAGCTTTCTTT
TRBJ1-2 TRBV30 TRBD1 . CAWSDRGPYGYTF TGTGCCTGGAGTGACAGGGGGCCTTATGGCTACACCTTC
TRBJ1-1 TRBV9 . . CASSSTGAEAFF TGTGCCAGCAGTTCAACTGGGGCTGAAGCTTTCTTT
TRBJ1-2 TRBV5-6 . . CASSPGNRDRYYTF TGTGCCAGCAGTCCTGGAAATAGGGATAGGTACTACACCTTC
TRBJ2-5 TRBV7-3 . . CASSLQAGYQETQYF TGTGCCAGCAGCTTACAGGCAGGGTACCAAGAGACCCAGTACTTC
TRBJ2-3 TRBV24-1 . . CATSVRRAGESTDTQYF TGTGCCACCAGTGTGCGGAGGGCCGGAGAAAGCACAGATACGCAGTATTTT
TRBJ1-6 TRBV5-4 TRBD1 . CASSLEFSGTGGSPLHF TGTGCCAGCAGCTTGGAATTTAGTGGGACAGGCGGTTCACCCCTCCACTTT
TRBJ1-1 TRBV6-5 . once CASSYSTGMNTEAFF TGTGCCAGCAGTTACTCTACAGGGATGAACACTGAAGCTTTCTTT